These 12 T cell receptor beta chains originate from one sample sequenced in a study of CD8+ T cells in alopecia areata. Treatment given: oral pan-JAK inhibitor, 5-10 mg twice daily. Extracted RNA was reverse transcribed, and the resulting cDNA served as sequencing template. This table comes from immunoSEQ multiplex PCR, and its TCRdb copy is limited to in-frame clones, with some not included. This sample has about 200,000 clones, with more than 55% found just once. The sample here was CD4+ T cells sorted from blood, taken between weeks 47 and 50, from a patient treated with tofacitinib. These receptors were taken from a human donor with alopecia areata.

This chain links TRBV29-1 with TRBJ2-7, with D possibly being TRBD2 (6 bases). The CDR3 has 12 amino acids. CDR1 is SQVTM, CDR2 ANQGSEA, per germline. The V end was cut by 8 bases, the J end by 4 bases, with 15 bases between. CDR3 region: CSIPGAGYEQYF. The CDR3 DNA reads TGCAGCATACCGGGAGCAGGGTACGAGCAGTACTTC.

In DNA, the CDR3 is TGTGCCAGCACCCAGAATAGCTATGGCTACACCTTC. This translates into CASTQNSYGYTF. The genes are TRBV13 and TRBJ1-2; no definite D call. Germline V gives CDR1 PRHDT, CDR2 FYEKMQ (reference sequence). This CDR3 spans 12 amino acids. Between the trimmed V and J ends, which lost 7 bases and 4 bases, there was a span of 10 bases.

The rearrangement links TRBV29-1 to TRBJ1-1; TRBD1 matches at 7 bases. The J segment lost 1 base and the V segment lost 6 bases, leaving 8 bases of the junction unmatched. The CDR3 consists of 14 residues. Germline V CDR1 and CDR2: SQVTM, ANQGSEA. CDR3 DNA sequence: TGCAGCGTGGGGACGGGACAGACGAACACTGAAGCTTTCTTT. Its translation is CSVGTGQTNTEAFF.

This clone is a singleton in its sample. The chain is built from TRBV5-1 and TRBJ2-5; 8 nucleotides agree with TRBD1. Per the germline V gene, CDR1 is SGHRS and CDR2 is YFSETQ. V trimming: 4 bases; J trimming: 3 bases; junction bases outside the gene matches: 8. The CDR3 covers 15 residues. The CDR3 nucleotides are TGCGCCAGCAGCCGATCCGGGACAGGCAAAGAGACCCAGTACTTC. It encodes CASSRSGTGKETQYF.

The chain combines TRBV30 with TRBJ2-7; D gene unclear. Germline V gives CDR1 GTSNPN, CDR2 SVGIG (reference sequence). Trimming took 0 bases from V and 0 from J, leaving 6 bases between them. The CDR3 runs to 13 residues. The CDR3 loop reads CAWSVQNSYEQYF. The CDR3 nucleotides read TGTGCCTGGAGTGTACAGAACTCCTACGAGCAGTACTTC.

The chain has TRBV13 and TRBJ1-6; maybe TRBD1 (6 bases). Germline assignment: CDR1 PRHDT and CDR2 FYEKMQ (reference sequence). The CDR3 runs to 17 residues. The germline V and J ends were trimmed by 4 bases and 7 bases, with 20 bases remaining between them. CDR3 DNA: TGTGCCAGCAGCTCGCAGACGTTACAGGGAGAGAATTCACCCCTCCACTTT. Amino acid sequence: CASSSQTLQGENSPLHF.

The chain uses TRBV25-1 and TRBJ1-1; D unresolved. The ends were cut back, 1 base at V and 4 bases at J, with 10 bases in the middle. The CDR3 has 14 amino acids. Germline CDR1 reads MGHDK; CDR2 reads SYGVNS. The CDR3 nucleotides are TGTGCCAGCAGTGAATTTCGGGTGGGCACTGAAGCTTTCTTT. Translated: CASSEFRVGTEAFF.

The rearrangement uses TRBV10-3 and TRBJ1-6; D remains unclear. This CDR3 region has 12 residues. Germline lookup yields CDR1 ENHRY and CDR2 SYGVKD. Between the trimmed V and J ends, which lost 2 bases and 5 bases, there was a span of 1 base. The CDR3: CAISENNSPLHF. CDR3 nucleotides: TGTGCCATCAGTGAGAATAATTCACCCCTCCACTTT.

Details on this clone: Other DNA sequences in the same sample also yield this CDR3. The CDR3 DNA reads as TGCGCCAGCAGCCCGGGGACTAGCGGTCACAATGAGCAGTTCTTC. It encodes CASSPGTSGHNEQFF. The chain links TRBV5-1 to TRBJ2-1, with TRBD2 matching over 11 bases. Germline CDR1 is SGHRS and CDR2 is YFSETQ. Trimming at V came to 4 bases and at J to 5 bases, leaving 5 bases not matched to a gene. The CDR3 totals 15 residues.

The J gene is TRBJ2-1, the V gene TRBV7-9; D is ambiguous. The CDR3 extends over 13 amino acids. Trimming removed 1 base from V and 6 bases from J, with 7 bases in between. CDR1 and CDR2 from the germline V gene are SEHNR and FQNEAQ (reference sequence). CDR3 loop: CASSLEWINEQFF. CDR3 DNA: TGTGCCAGCAGCTTAGAGTGGATCAATGAGCAGTTCTTC.

CDR3 in amino acids: CASSLDGYEQYF. The DNA of the CDR3 is TGCGCCAGCAGCCTAGACGGCTACGAGCAGTACTTC. The chain is built from TRBV5-1 and TRBJ2-7; D is unresolved. With 4 bases removed from V and 3 bases from J, the gap between germline ends came to 8 bases. The CDR3 has 12 residues. Germline lookup yields CDR1 SGHRS and CDR2 YFSETQ.

This clone was seen once. The genes are TRBV30 and TRBJ1-2; 9 bases fit TRBD1. The CDR3 is made up of 14 amino acids. CDR1 and CDR2 (germline): GTSNPN, SVGIG (reference sequence). V shed 7 bases and J 0 bases; nucleotides not matched to a gene: 6. As DNA, the CDR3 is TGTGCCTTTTTCCGGGACAGGGCTAACTATGGCTACACCTTC. This encodes CAFFRDRANYGYTF.